This T cell receptor beta chain appears in the sequencing data of a study of blood T cell repertoires in COVID-19. Across the whole study: Researchers got acute and convalescent COVID-19 samples from the United States, Italy and Spain.

Ages ranged from about 18 to 100 years, with residence in more than 20 US areas. Recovered participants had two consecutive negative NP/OP PCR tests, healthcare professional clearance, or symptom resolution. Authors' methods: Reference gene primer amplification gave estimated nucleated cell counts. Clones were sequenced by immunoSEQ multiplex PCR, and TCRdb holds only the in-frame ones, with some missing. That table furnishes V, J and clone size, whereas the DNA furnished D and trimming. The sample contains 150,000 to 200,000 clones, around 87% of which appear only once. V was cut by 3 bases and J by 0 bases, with 6 bases left in between. This CDR3 spans 13 amino acids. The germline V gene encodes CDR1 SEHNR and CDR2 FQNEAQ (reference sequence).

This chain joins TRBV7-9 and TRBJ2-7, with D maybe TRBD2 (5 bases). This TCR came from a woman in her 30s who had recovered from COVID-19. The material sequenced was PBMCs or T cells enriched from blood (not recorded which). The CDR3 nucleotides are TGTGCCAGCAGCTTCGGGGACTCCTACGAGCAGTACTTC. The encoded protein is CASSFGDSYEQYF.